One and the same sample provided the 10 T cell receptor beta chains below, sequenced in a study of T cell responses to AZD1222 COVID-19 vaccine. Only in-frame clones appear in the TCRdb table, and some are missing; sequencing was by immunoSEQ multiplex PCR. The table lists 140,000 to 150,000 clones, approximately 93% of them singletons. Specimen: peripheral blood, collected after recovery from COVID-19. The source is an adult who had recovered from COVID-19.

V is TRBV28 and J is TRBJ1-2, with TRBD1 matching 7 bases. V lost 4 bases to trimming and J lost 4 bases; unmatched junction nucleotides: 9. Germline lookup yields CDR1 MDHEN and CDR2 SYDVKM. The CDR3 is 15 amino acids. The CDR3 DNA reads TGTGCCAGCAGTTCCTTAACAGGGGACATCTATGGCTACACCTTC. Its translation: CASSSLTGDIYGYTF.

V usage is TRBV28 and J usage is TRBJ2-7; the match to TRBD2 covers 8 bases. After removal of 6 bases from V and 0 bases from J, the junction contained 16 bases not matched to a gene. CDR1 and CDR2 (germline): MDHEN, SYDVKM. The CDR3 has 18 amino acids. The CDR3 region is CASREMGSDTSGSYEQYF. CDR3 DNA: TGTGCCAGCAGGGAAATGGGGTCGGATACTAGCGGCTCCTACGAGCAGTACTTC.

The chain links TRBV6-2 or TRBV6-3 to TRBJ1-1; D perhaps matches TRBD1 (6 bases). CDR1 MNHEY and CDR2 SVGEGT come from the germline V gene. With 0 bases removed from V and 1 base from J, the gap between germline ends came to 12 bases. This CDR3 has 16 residues. The CDR3 sequence is CASSYSRGSGNTEAFF. CDR3 in DNA: TGTGCCAGCAGTTACTCGAGGGGGTCCGGGAACACTGAAGCTTTCTTT.

The chain couples TRBV2 to TRBJ1-5, with 9 bases fitting TRBD1. Per the germline V gene, CDR1 is SNHLY and CDR2 is FYNNEI. V dropped 7 bases and J dropped 2; count of bases not matched to a gene: 12. This CDR3 has 17 amino acids. CDR3: CASTSGGGQGGNQPQHF. The CDR3 DNA reads as TGTGCCAGCACTTCGGGGGGGGGACAGGGCGGCAATCAGCCCCAGCATTTT.

This chain connects TRBV2 to TRBJ1-5; D gene uncertain. V was cut by 0 bases and J by 1 base, with 16 bases left in between. CDR3 size: 18 residues. Germline lookup yields CDR1 SNHLY and CDR2 FYNNEI. The CDR3 region is CASSEAGGWTLSNQPQHF. As DNA, the CDR3 is TGTGCCAGCAGTGAAGCGGGAGGATGGACTTTAAGCAATCAGCCCCAGCATTTT.

CDR3 sequence (DNA): TGTGCCAGCAGCCGACCCCGGGGAGCCGGGAAACTTTCACCCCTCCACTTT. Residues: CASSRPRGAGKLSPLHF. The gene calls are TRBV16 and TRBJ1-6; D is unclear. This CDR3 is 17 amino acids long. Germline values: CDR1 KGHSY, CDR2 FQNENV. V was trimmed by 4 bases and J by 9 bases, leaving 22 bases between them.

V is TRBV6-5 and J is TRBJ1-1; perhaps TRBD1 as D (6 bases). This CDR3 comprises 15 residues. V dropped 5 bases and J dropped 0 bases, with 13 bases sitting between them. Germline assignment: CDR1 MNHEY and CDR2 SVGAGI. This CDR3 is CASSPSGQLNTEAFF. The CDR3 DNA sequence: TGTGCCAGCAGTCCCTCCGGACAGTTGAACACTGAAGCTTTCTTT.

V gene TRBV19 combines with J gene TRBJ1-1; no reliable D call. This CDR3 region has 14 residues. CDR1 and CDR2 (germline): LNHDA, SQIVND (reference sequence). Trimming left V 7 bases short and J 0 bases short, with 12 bases between. CDR3 residues: CASKVVRLNTEAFF. CDR3 sequence (DNA): TGTGCCAGTAAGGTCGTGAGGTTGAACACTGAAGCTTTCTTT. Using reference TRBV19 and TRBJ1-1 for the parts outside the CDR3, the full variable domain is DGGITQSPKYLFRKEGQNVTLSCEQNLNHDAMYWYRQDPGQGLRLIYYSQIVNDFQKGDIAEGYSVSREKKESFPLTVTSAQKNPTAFYLCASKVVRLNTEAFFGQGTRLTVV.

This chain connects TRBV28 to TRBJ1-3; TRBD1 matches 8 bases. The junction had 7 bases not matched to a gene; V was cut back by 6 bases and J by 6 bases. CDR1 is MDHEN, CDR2 SYDVKM, per germline. The CDR3 has 14 residues. CDR3 in amino acids: CASREGQGLNTIYF. The CDR3 DNA reads TGTGCCAGCAGGGAAGGACAGGGACTAAACACCATATATTTT.

The chain has TRBV9 and TRBJ2-3; a possible D gene is TRBD2 (5 bases). This CDR3 is built from 17 residues. The V end was cut by 0 bases, the J end by 2 bases, with 16 bases between. Germline values: CDR1 SGDLS, CDR2 YYNGEE. CDR3 nucleotides: TGTGCCAGCAGCGTAGACGGCAGACTAAGGTCCACAGATACGCAGTATTTT. Translated, it gives CASSVDGRLRSTDTQYF.